A selection of T cell receptor beta chains follows, all from one sample in a study of blood T cell repertoires in COVID-19. The method was immunoSEQ multiplex PCR; TCRdb's version includes in-frame clones alone and lacks a portion of them. The table lists about 200,000 clones, 85% to 90% of them singletons, with about 18% in the top ten. The material sequenced was peripheral blood. These receptors came from a person aged 65 to 79 with COVID-19, enrolled during active disease. CDR3s include the opening cysteine and the closing phenylalanine or tryptophan. Fields, in order: D gene, V gene, J gene, clone size, CDR3 DNA, CDR3 protein. The D gene is left open where the match is weak. Clone size is given for some rows only: seen once, a few or many times, or a class if the clone is expanded.

-,TRBV6-2/TRBV6-3,TRBJ2-7,-,TGTGCCAGCAGTTACCACAACGGGGGACAGTTTTTTACCTACGAGCAGTACTTC,CASSYHNGGQFFTYEQYF
TRBD1,TRBV19,TRBJ1-6,-,TGTGCCAGTAGTACCGACAGGGACCAAAATTCACCCCTCCACTTT,CASSTDRDQNSPLHF
TRBD2,TRBV27,TRBJ2-7,-,TGTGCCAGCAGTTCCGACGGGGGGGGCGACGAGCAGTACTTC,CASSSDGGGDEQYF
-,TRBV4-1,TRBJ1-5,-,TGCGCCAGCAGCCCGACAGCTTTTGGCAATCAGCCCCAGCATTTT,CASSPTAFGNQPQHF
TRBD2,TRBV27,TRBJ2-7,-,TGTGCCAGCAGTTTCGAGGGGGGACTAGCGGGGACCTACGAGCAGTACTTC,CASSFEGGLAGTYEQYF
-,TRBV14,TRBJ1-2,-,TGTGCCAGCAGCCAAGAGAGCGCGTATGGCTACACCTTC,CASSQESAYGYTF
-,TRBV6-5,TRBJ1-5,-,TGTGCCAGCAGCGGACAACCGCAAGGGGATCAGCCCCAGCATTTT,CASSGQPQGDQPQHF
TRBD2,TRBV7-2,TRBJ2-7,-,TGTGCCAGCAGCTTAGCCCTACTCGCCTCGGGGGGGGAGCAGTACTTC,CASSLALLASGGEQYF
TRBD1,TRBV5-1,TRBJ1-3,-,TGCGCCAGCAGCTTGGGACCGGGACAGGGCAGGGACACCATATATTTT,CASSLGPGQGRDTIYF
-,TRBV28,TRBJ1-5,-,TGTGCCAGCAGTCCCACGGTGGGGCAGAATCAGCCCCAGCATTTT,CASSPTVGQNQPQHF
TRBD2,TRBV5-1,TRBJ2-3,-,TGCGCCAGCAGCTTGGCCATGACTAGCCGCGATACGCAGTATTTT,CASSLAMTSRDTQYF
-,TRBV7-2,TRBJ1-2,-,TGTGCCAGCAGCTTTCTCCAGGCCGAGTCGGGCTACACCTTC,CASSFLQAESGYTF
-,TRBV6-6,TRBJ1-2,-,TGTGCCAGCAGTTACCCGGAGACAGGTAACTATGGCTACACCTTC,CASSYPETGNYGYTF
-,TRBV5-1,TRBJ1-2,-,TGCGCCAGCACAGACAGATCGACTAACTATGGCTACACCTTC,CASTDRSTNYGYTF
-,TRBV29-1,TRBJ2-3,-,TGCAGCGTTGCGGCGGGTACTAGCACAGATACGCAGTATTTT,CSVAAGTSTDTQYF
TRBD1,TRBV3-1/TRBV3-2,TRBJ2-7,-,TGTGCCAGCAGCCAAGAGGATCCCGGGACAGTGATGGGTACCTACGAGCAGTACTTC,CASSQEDPGTVMGTYEQYF
TRBD1,TRBV19,TRBJ2-7,-,TGTGCCAGTAGTATTGGCGGTGTGGGACAGCTAGACGAGCAGTACTTC,CASSIGGVGQLDEQYF
-,TRBV29-1,TRBJ1-1,-,TGCAGCGTTGATGTTGGACAAAGGAACACTGAAGCTTTCTTT,CSVDVGQRNTEAFF
-,TRBV6-2/TRBV6-3,TRBJ1-2,-,TGTGCCAGCAGCGAACAGGTTCTTGGCTACACCTTC,CASSEQVLGYTF
TRBD2,TRBV7-9,TRBJ2-3,once,TGTGCCAGCAGCTTTTACCTAGCGGGGGGGCCAAATACGCAGTATTTT,CASSFYLAGGPNTQYF
TRBD1,TRBV19,TRBJ2-7,once,TGTGCCAGTAGTGATCGGACAGGGAACGAGCAGTACTTC,CASSDRTGNEQYF
-,TRBV9,TRBJ1-4,-,TGTGCCAGCAGCGAAAGCTTATCCGAAAAACTGTTTTTT,CASSESLSEKLFF
-,TRBV28,TRBJ2-1,few,TGTGCCAGCAGCCTGGGGAGTCGCAGGAATGAGCAGTTCTTC,CASSLGSRRNEQFF
-,TRBV5-1,TRBJ2-7,few,TGCGCCAGCAGCTTTTCCAGGGCGGTTACCGAGCAGTACTTC,CASSFSRAVTEQYF
-,TRBV7-9,TRBJ1-6,-,TGTGCCAGCTCCTTAGGACTTAGCTCCTATAATTCACCCCTCCACTTT,CASSLGLSSYNSPLHF
TRBD2,TRBV7-2,TRBJ2-7,-,TGTGCCAGCAGCCCGAGTAGGACTAGCGACGAGCAGTACTTC,CASSPSRTSDEQYF
TRBD2,TRBV4-2,TRBJ2-7,-,TGTGCCAGCAGCCAAGATCGCGGGAGTAGGTACGAGCAGTACTTC,CASSQDRGSRYEQYF
-,TRBV21-1,TRBJ1-1,-,TGTGCCAGCAGCAAAGGGGGCGCTTTGAACACTGAAGCTTTCTTT,CASSKGGALNTEAFF
TRBD1,TRBV24-1,TRBJ1-2,-,TGTGCCACCAGTGACCTGGGACAGAACTATGGCTACACCTTC,CATSDLGQNYGYTF
-,TRBV7-9,TRBJ2-7,-,TGTGCCAGCAGCGAGCAGGGAACATACGAGCAGTACTTC,CASSEQGTYEQYF
-,TRBV5-1,TRBJ2-1,-,TGCGCCAGCAGCCAGAGCGGCGGGACCCCGTGGAATGAGCAGTTCTTC,CASSQSGGTPWNEQFF
-,TRBV5-1,TRBJ2-3,-,TGCGCCAGCAGCCCAACATCCAGCACAGATACGCAGTATTTT,CASSPTSSTDTQYF
TRBD1,TRBV19,TRBJ1-4,-,TGTGCCAGTAGTATCGACAGGGGCTCTAATGAAAAACTGTTTTTT,CASSIDRGSNEKLFF
TRBD2,TRBV7-2,TRBJ2-5,few,TGTGCCAGCAGCCCGGGACTAGCAGGGGAGACCCAGTACTTC,CASSPGLAGETQYF
-,TRBV7-3,TRBJ1-1,-,TGTGCCAGCAGCTTAACTGGGAGGACTGAAGCTTTCTTT,CASSLTGRTEAFF
-,TRBV7-3,TRBJ2-3,few,TGTGCCAGCAGCTTAAGGAGTTCAGTCACAGATACGCAGTATTTT,CASSLRSSVTDTQYF
-,TRBV4-1,TRBJ2-7,-,TGCGCCAGCAGTCATCAAGCCAGGGGACCCTACGAGCAGTACTTC,CASSHQARGPYEQYF
TRBD2,TRBV6-4,TRBJ2-1,-,TGTGCCAGCAGTGACTCTTCCCCACCCCCACTAGCGGGAGGGAAGTTGTTGGGGTTCTTC,CASSDSSPPPLAGGKLLGFF
TRBD2,TRBV4-3,TRBJ2-7,few,TGCGCCAGCAGCCAAGGGACCCTAGCGGGAGGGGAGCAGTACTTC,CASSQGTLAGGEQYF
TRBD1,TRBV6-2/TRBV6-3,TRBJ1-1,-,TGTGCCAGCAGTTACCGGCCAGGGGGGACTGAAGCTTTCTTT,CASSYRPGGTEAFF
TRBD1,TRBV28,TRBJ1-2,-,TGTGCCAGCAGTCCCCAGGCGGACAGGGGGGACTATGGCTACACCTTC,CASSPQADRGDYGYTF
TRBD1,TRBV10-2,TRBJ2-2,-,TGCGCCAGCAGATCCGGGACAGGGGGCATTGGGGAGCTGTTTTTT,CASRSGTGGIGELFF
-,TRBV7-9,TRBJ2-6,-,TGTGCCAGCAGCTCCCCCCCCATGGGCCGTGGGGCCAACGTCCTGACTTTC,CASSSPPMGRGANVLTF
-,TRBV5-4,TRBJ2-2,-,TGTGCCAGCAGCTTGTCGGACAGAGTGTTCCCCGGGGAGCTGTTTTTT,CASSLSDRVFPGELFF
-,TRBV19,TRBJ1-5,-,TGTGCCAGTAGTATAGCCGGTCAGCCCCAGCATTTT,CASSIAGQPQHF